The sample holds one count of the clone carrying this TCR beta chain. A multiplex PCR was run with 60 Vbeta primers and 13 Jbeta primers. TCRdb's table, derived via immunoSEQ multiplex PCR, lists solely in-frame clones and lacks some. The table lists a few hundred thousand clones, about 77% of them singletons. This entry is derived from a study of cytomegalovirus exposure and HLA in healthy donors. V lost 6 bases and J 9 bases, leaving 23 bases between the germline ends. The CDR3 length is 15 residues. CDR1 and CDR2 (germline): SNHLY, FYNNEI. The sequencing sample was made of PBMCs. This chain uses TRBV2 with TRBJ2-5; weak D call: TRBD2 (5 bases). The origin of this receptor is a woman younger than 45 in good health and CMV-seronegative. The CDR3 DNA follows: TGTGCCAGCAGCGAGGAGCGGACGCCGAGTTCGGCCCAGTACTTC. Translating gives CASSEERTPSSAQYF.